One and the same sample provided the 5 T cell receptor beta chains below, sequenced in a study of shared clonotypes between healthy human individuals. Naive-designated CD8 cells lacked CD45RO, were positively enriched for CCR7, and omitted terminally differentiated effector memory CD45RA+ cells. Some clones are missing from TCRdb's copy, which holds only in-frame ones; the method was immunoSEQ multiplex PCR. The sample holds around 2,000,000 clones, around 96% seen once. The sequenced sample consisted of naive CD8+ T cells sorted from blood. The receptors derive from a man younger than 35 in good health.

The CDR3 region has the DNA TGTGCCAGCAGTTTAACAACGGATCGCACAGATACGCAGTATTTT. Its translation is CASSLTTDRTDTQYF. V and J are TRBV28 and TRBJ2-3; D unclear. CDR1 is MDHEN and CDR2 is SYDVKM in the germline V gene. The CDR3 extends over 15 amino acids. With 2 bases removed from V and 1 base from J, the gap between germline ends came to 10 bases.

This rearrangement joins TRBV6-1 to TRBJ2-7, with TRBD1 matching 7 bases. Germline V gene lookup returns CDR1 MNHNS and CDR2 SASEGT. V gave up 6 bases and J gave up 2 bases; unmatched junction bases: 1. The CDR3 runs 12 residues. The DNA of the CDR3 is TGTGCCAGCAGCGGGACAGCCTACGAGCAGTACTTC. Encoded protein: CASSGTAYEQYF.

The chain recombines TRBV19 with TRBJ2-7; TRBD2 matches at 7 bases. The CDR3 consists of 14 residues. Germline loops: CDR1 LNHDA, CDR2 SQIVND (reference sequence). V was pared by 5 bases and J by 2 bases, with 6 bases of the junction left unmatched. The CDR3 region has the DNA TGTGCCAGTAGTGACGGGGGAGGGCCCTACGAGCAGTACTTC. Its protein product is CASSDGGGPYEQYF. The full variable domain, completed using reference TRBV19 and TRBJ2-7, is DGGITQSPKYLFRKEGQNVTLSCEQNLNHDAMYWYRQDPGQGLRLIYYSQIVNDFQKGDIAEGYSVSREKKESFPLTVTSAQKNPTAFYLCASSDGGGPYEQYFGPGTRLTVT.

The sample holds one count of this clone. Other DNA sequences in the sample encode the same CDR3. V is TRBV6-5 and J is TRBJ1-1, with D perhaps TRBD1 (5 bases). There are 14 residues in the CDR3. Deletions cut 3 bases from V and 5 bases from J, with 13 bases between. Germline assignment: CDR1 MNHEY and CDR2 SVGAGI. The CDR3 bases are TGTGCCAGCAGTTATGGGCAGGGTGGGACTGAAGCTTTCTTT. It is translated as CASSYGQGGTEAFF.

The V gene is TRBV5-6, the J gene TRBJ2-7; TRBD2 agrees at 10 bases. CDR1 is SGHDT, CDR2 YYEEEE, per germline. CDR3 length: 15 residues. Trimming at V came to 0 bases and at J to 4 bases, leaving 4 bases not matched to a gene. CDR3 region: CASSLAPSGSYEQYF. CDR3 in DNA: TGTGCCAGCAGCTTGGCCCCTAGCGGGAGTTACGAGCAGTACTTC. The full variable domain, completed using reference TRBV5-6 and TRBJ2-7, is DAGVTQSPTHLIKTRGQQVTLRCSPKSGHDTVSWYQQALGQGPQFIFQYYEEEERQRGNFPDRFSGHQFPNYSSELNVNALLLGDSALYLCASSLAPSGSYEQYFGPGTRLTVT.